This is a list of T cell receptor beta chains from one sample in a study of blood T cells in healthy people across ages. MiXCR, run by TCRdb on the 5' RACE reads, gives a single entry per CDR3 protein. There are over a million distinct CDR3 sequences in the sample; approximately 59% occur only once, and 6.5% to 8.5% lies in the top ten. Input material: blood. The receptors originated from a young man in good health. Both conserved end residues are part of each CDR3. A D gene is named only where the DNA matches it firmly. Part of the rows lack a size; the others show once, few, many or a class for expanded clones.

d_call: NA
v_call: TRBV3-1
clone_size: NA
j_call: TRBJ2-3
cdr3_aa: CASSSMLLSTDTQYF
cdr3_nt: TGTGCCAGCAGCTCTATGCTTCTAAGCACAGATACGCAGTATTTT

d_call: NA
v_call: TRBV25-1
clone_size: few
j_call: TRBJ1-1
cdr3_aa: CASSDRVYTEAFF
cdr3_nt: TGTGCCAGCAGTGACAGGGTATATACTGAAGCTTTCTTT

d_call: TRBD2
v_call: TRBV4-1
clone_size: NA
j_call: TRBJ2-1
cdr3_aa: CASSRLYGGSSYNEQFF
cdr3_nt: TGCGCCAGCAGCCGTCTCTACGGGGGGAGCTCCTACAATGAGCAGTTCTTC

d_call: NA
v_call: TRBV9
clone_size: NA
j_call: TRBJ1-4
cdr3_aa: CASSVGRVTNEKLFF
cdr3_nt: TGTGCCAGCAGCGTCGGACGGGTAACTAATGAAAAACTGTTTTTT

d_call: TRBD1
v_call: TRBV6-5
clone_size: once
j_call: TRBJ1-1
cdr3_aa: CASSYGTGIEAFF
cdr3_nt: TGTGCCAGCAGTTACGGGACAGGGATTGAAGCTTTCTTT

d_call: TRBD2
v_call: TRBV28
clone_size: NA
j_call: TRBJ2-7
cdr3_aa: CASKRDGPYEQYF
cdr3_nt: TGTGCCAGCAAGCGGGACGGTCCCTACGAGCAGTACTTC

d_call: NA
v_call: TRBV27
clone_size: NA
j_call: TRBJ2-5
cdr3_aa: CASQGRETQYF
cdr3_nt: TGTGCCAGTCAAGGGCGAGAGACCCAGTACTTC

d_call: TRBD1
v_call: TRBV7-9
clone_size: NA
j_call: TRBJ2-7
cdr3_aa: CASDILNRGSYEQYF
cdr3_nt: TGTGCCAGCGACATTCTTAACAGGGGTTCCTACGAGCAGTACTTC

d_call: TRBD2
v_call: TRBV20-1
clone_size: NA
j_call: TRBJ2-1
cdr3_aa: CSAQTSGRVNEQFF
cdr3_nt: TGCAGTGCTCAGACTAGCGGGAGAGTGAATGAGCAGTTCTTC

d_call: NA
v_call: TRBV4-2
clone_size: few
j_call: TRBJ1-1
cdr3_aa: CASSQVGFQGEAFF
cdr3_nt: TGTGCCAGCAGCCAAGTCGGTTTTCAGGGTGAAGCTTTCTTT

d_call: NA
v_call: TRBV7-9
clone_size: NA
j_call: TRBJ2-7
cdr3_aa: CASSLEGVLPAEQYF
cdr3_nt: TGTGCCAGCAGCTTAGAGGGCGTTTTACCGGCCGAGCAGTACTTC

d_call: NA
v_call: TRBV27
clone_size: NA
j_call: TRBJ1-5
cdr3_aa: CASSLSGSDQPQHF
cdr3_nt: TGTGCCAGCAGTTTATCAGGGAGTGATCAGCCCCAGCATTTT

d_call: NA
v_call: TRBV7-2
clone_size: few
j_call: TRBJ2-3
cdr3_aa: CASTPGRGGTDTQYF
cdr3_nt: TGTGCCAGCACCCCAGGGAGAGGAGGCACAGATACGCAGTATTTT

d_call: NA
v_call: TRBV21-1
clone_size: NA
j_call: TRBJ1-5
cdr3_aa: CASSKYRGDRDQPQHF
cdr3_nt: TGTGCCAGCAGCAAATACCGGGGGGACAGGGATCAGCCCCAGCATTTT

d_call: NA
v_call: TRBV2
clone_size: NA
j_call: TRBJ2-7
cdr3_aa: CASGRRQLGAYEQYF
cdr3_nt: TGTGCCAGCGGCCGACGGCAGCTTGGAGCCTACGAGCAGTACTTC

d_call: NA
v_call: TRBV4-3
clone_size: NA
j_call: TRBJ1-5
cdr3_aa: CASSQDLFDQPQHF
cdr3_nt: TGCGCCAGCAGCCAAGATTTATTTGATCAGCCCCAGCATTTT

d_call: TRBD2
v_call: TRBV4-1
clone_size: few
j_call: TRBJ2-5
cdr3_aa: CASSQVGAGGMGETQYF
cdr3_nt: TGCGCCAGCAGCCAAGTTGGAGCGGGAGGGATGGGAGAGACCCAGTACTTC

d_call: NA
v_call: TRBV5-5
clone_size: NA
j_call: TRBJ2-4
cdr3_aa: CTSSSPPEGQVKNIQYF
cdr3_nt: TGTACCAGCAGCAGCCCCCCTGAGGGGCAGGTCAAAAACATTCAGTACTTC

d_call: NA
v_call: TRBV2
clone_size: NA
j_call: TRBJ2-7
cdr3_aa: CASTRVDEQYF
cdr3_nt: TGTGCCAGCACCAGGGTTGACGAGCAGTACTTC

d_call: NA
v_call: TRBV7-6
clone_size: NA
j_call: TRBJ1-2
cdr3_aa: CASSSYNYGYTF
cdr3_nt: TGTGCCAGCAGCTCATATAACTATGGCTACACCTTC

d_call: NA
v_call: TRBV27
clone_size: NA
j_call: TRBJ1-1
cdr3_aa: CASKLQGVRTEAFF
cdr3_nt: TGTGCCAGCAAGCTACAGGGAGTTAGGACTGAAGCTTTCTTT

d_call: NA
v_call: TRBV10-3
clone_size: NA
j_call: TRBJ1-3
cdr3_aa: CAIRHPPGNTIYF
cdr3_nt: TGTGCCATCCGGCATCCTCCTGGAAACACCATATATTTT

d_call: NA
v_call: TRBV28
clone_size: once
j_call: TRBJ2-2
cdr3_aa: CASGARGLNTGELFF
cdr3_nt: TGTGCCAGCGGAGCGAGAGGACTAAACACCGGGGAGCTGTTTTTT

d_call: NA
v_call: TRBV6-6
clone_size: NA
j_call: TRBJ2-4
cdr3_aa: CTSSFGSGVAKNIQYF
cdr3_nt: TGTACCAGCAGTTTCGGATCGGGGGTGGCCAAAAACATTCAGTACTTC

d_call: TRBD2
v_call: TRBV7-9
clone_size: NA
j_call: TRBJ2-5
cdr3_aa: CASATSSGRAGETQYF
cdr3_nt: TGTGCCAGCGCCACCTCTAGCGGGAGGGCCGGAGAGACCCAGTACTTC

d_call: NA
v_call: TRBV4-2
clone_size: NA
j_call: TRBJ1-2
cdr3_aa: CAGSQSDGYNYGYTF
cdr3_nt: TGTGCCGGCAGCCAATCGGACGGGTATAACTATGGCTACACCTTC

d_call: TRBD2
v_call: TRBV27
clone_size: few
j_call: TRBJ2-1
cdr3_aa: CASSGTSDNEQFF
cdr3_nt: TGTGCCAGTTCCGGGACTAGCGACAATGAGCAGTTCTTC

d_call: TRBD1
v_call: TRBV10-2
clone_size: NA
j_call: TRBJ1-1
cdr3_aa: CASSPTGGGAFF
cdr3_nt: TGCGCCAGCAGCCCGACAGGGGGTGGGGCTTTCTTT

d_call: NA
v_call: TRBV20-1
clone_size: NA
j_call: TRBJ2-1
cdr3_aa: CSAPSPQIFSYNEQFF
cdr3_nt: TGCAGTGCTCCCTCTCCTCAGATTTTCTCCTACAATGAGCAGTTCTTC

d_call: NA
v_call: TRBV6-5
clone_size: NA
j_call: TRBJ2-3
cdr3_aa: CASSPRDIGTDTQYF
cdr3_nt: TGTGCCAGCAGCCCAAGGGATATTGGCACAGATACGCAGTATTTT

d_call: TRBD1
v_call: TRBV12-3/TRBV12-4
clone_size: NA
j_call: TRBJ2-3
cdr3_aa: CASSSLPYRGLGTDTQYF
cdr3_nt: TGTGCCAGCAGTTCCCTACCTTACAGGGGGCTTGGCACAGATACGCAGTATTTT

d_call: TRBD1
v_call: TRBV15
clone_size: NA
j_call: TRBJ1-1
cdr3_aa: CATSRDFGTVNTEAFF
cdr3_nt: TGTGCCACCAGCAGGGACTTCGGGACAGTTAACACTGAAGCTTTCTTT

d_call: NA
v_call: TRBV7-9
clone_size: few
j_call: TRBJ1-6
cdr3_aa: CASSLEGYGSPLHF
cdr3_nt: TGTGCCAGCAGCTTAGAGGGATATGGTTCACCCCTCCACTTT

d_call: NA
v_call: TRBV5-1
clone_size: NA
j_call: TRBJ1-5
cdr3_aa: CASSPGGRGSNQPQHF
cdr3_nt: TGCGCCAGCAGCCCGGGGGGCAGGGGTAGCAATCAGCCCCAGCATTTT

d_call: NA
v_call: TRBV29-1
clone_size: NA
j_call: TRBJ2-1
cdr3_aa: CSVEGRSGDYNEQFF
cdr3_nt: TGCAGCGTTGAAGGGAGGAGCGGTGACTACAATGAGCAGTTCTTC

d_call: NA
v_call: TRBV4-3
clone_size: few
j_call: TRBJ1-1
cdr3_aa: CASSQGNLNTEAFF
cdr3_nt: TGCGCCAGCAGCCAAGGGAACTTGAACACTGAAGCTTTCTTT